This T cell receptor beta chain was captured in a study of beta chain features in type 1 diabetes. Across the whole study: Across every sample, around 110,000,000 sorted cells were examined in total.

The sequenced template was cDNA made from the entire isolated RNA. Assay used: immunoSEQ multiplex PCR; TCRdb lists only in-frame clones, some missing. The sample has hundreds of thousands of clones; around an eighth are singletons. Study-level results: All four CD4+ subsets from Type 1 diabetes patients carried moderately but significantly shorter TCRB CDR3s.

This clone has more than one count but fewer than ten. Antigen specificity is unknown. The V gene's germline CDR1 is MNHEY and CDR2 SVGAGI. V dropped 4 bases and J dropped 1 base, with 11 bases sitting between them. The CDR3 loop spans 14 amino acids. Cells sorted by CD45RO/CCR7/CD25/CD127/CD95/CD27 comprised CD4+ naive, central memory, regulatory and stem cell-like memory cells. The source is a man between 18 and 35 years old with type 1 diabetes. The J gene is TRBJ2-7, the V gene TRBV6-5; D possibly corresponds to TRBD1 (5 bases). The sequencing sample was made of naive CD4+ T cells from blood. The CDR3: CASSFLGQSYEQYF. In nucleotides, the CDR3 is TGTGCCAGCAGTTTCCTGGGGCAGTCCTACGAGCAGTACTTC.